The 5 T cell receptor beta chains listed next were all sequenced from one sample in a study of blood T cell repertoires in COVID-19. Profiling relied on immunoSEQ multiplex PCR, and the TCRdb table lists in-frame clones only, not all of them. The table records around 190,000 clones, around 88% of them present only once. Sample: PBMCs or T cells enriched from blood (not recorded which). The receptors were gathered from a man aged 35 to 55 with acute COVID-19.

This chain links TRBV18 with TRBJ1-5; tentative D call: TRBD1 (6 bases). Germline V lookup: CDR1 KGHSH, CDR2 LQKENI. The CDR3 contains 15 residues. Trimming removed 3 bases from V and 11 bases from J, with 20 bases in between. In DNA form, the CDR3 reads TGTGCCAGCTCACCCACCCAGGGTGCAGGGGTTTCCCAGCATTTT. Translated, it gives CASSPTQGAGVSQHF.

This clone is a singleton in its sample. The CDR3 DNA sequence: TGCAGCGTCTCTAGCTCTGGGCTTTCCTACGAGCAGTACTTC. The encoded protein is CSVSSSGLSYEQYF. The chain combines TRBV29-1 with TRBJ2-7, with TRBD2 as a possible D gene (5 bases). This CDR3 region has 14 residues. V lost 6 bases to trimming and J lost 1 base, with 16 bases between them. Germline assignment: CDR1 SQVTM and CDR2 ANQGSEA.

This rearrangement joins TRBV28 to TRBJ2-2; 9 nucleotides match TRBD2. The germline gives CDR1 MDHEN, CDR2 SYDVKM. The CDR3 has 14 amino acids. Trimming cost V 5 bases and J 6 bases; bases outside gene matches: 4. As DNA, the CDR3 is TGTGCCAGCAGTAGCGGGAGGCGTGCCGGGGAGCTGTTTTTT. This codes for CASSSGRRAGELFF. The full variable domain, in which reference TRBV28 and TRBJ2-2 provide the parts outside the CDR3, is DVKVTQSSRYLVKRTGEKVFLECVQDMDHENMFWYRQDPGLGLRLIYFSYDVKMKEKGDIPEGYSVSREKKERFSLILESASTNQTSMYLCASSSGRRAGELFFGEGSRLTVL.

This clone was observed once. The V and J genes are TRBV11-2 and TRBJ2-7; 8 bases match TRBD1. V lost 5 bases, J lost 3 bases, and 3 bases stayed unmatched. CDR1 and CDR2 (germline): SGHAT, FQNNGV. The CDR3 extends over 13 amino acids. CDR3 sequence (DNA): TGTGCCAGCAGCCCGGACAGGGTCTACGAGCAGTACTTC. It specifies CASSPDRVYEQYF.

The V call is TRBV18, the J call TRBJ2-1, with 9 bases that match TRBD2. Per germline, CDR1 KGHSH and CDR2 LQKENI. The CDR3 is made up of 17 amino acids. V lost 3 bases and J lost 6; bases outside the gene matches: 12. CDR3 protein: CASSPPNIAGAGNEQFF. CDR3 nucleotide sequence: TGTGCCAGCTCACCCCCCAATATAGCGGGAGCGGGCAATGAGCAGTTCTTC. Using reference TRBV18 and TRBJ2-1 for the parts outside the CDR3, the full variable domain is NAGVMQNPRHLVRRRGQEARLRCSPMKGHSHVYWYRQLPEEGLKFMVYLQKENIIDESGMPKERFSAEFPKEGPSILRIQQVVRGDSAAYFCASSPPNIAGAGNEQFFGPGTRLTVL.